The entry below gives a single T cell receptor (beta chain) sequence along with its context. The record originates from a study of cytomegalovirus exposure and HLA in healthy donors. The length of the CDR3 is 17 residues. The ends lost 0 bases at V and 5 bases at J; junction bases unmatched: 10. CDR1 SGHDT and CDR2 YYEEEE come from the germline V gene. Measured with immunoSEQ multiplex PCR; TCRdb has only the in-frame clones, and not every one. Seen here are 50,000 to 65,000 clones, approximately 95% observed once, and the top ten hold about 6.5%. The sample was PBMCs. This TCR was recovered from a woman between 18 and 29 years old in good health and CMV-seropositive. The chain has TRBV5-6 and TRBJ1-1; TRBD1 aligns across 10 bases. CDR3 DNA: TGTGCCAGCAGCTTGGAGGTTTTTGACAGGGGGCGTACTGAAGCTTTCTTT. This gives the protein CASSLEVFDRGRTEAFF.